This TCR beta chain appears in the sequencing data of a study of regulatory T cells in long-lasting Graves disease. Study-level findings and limits: Public clonotype sharing was higher in persistent than newly diagnosed patients.

Combining iRepertoire HTBI primers with Arm-PCR of CDR3 regions, the authors built TCR beta libraries. TCRdb itself ran the multiplex PCR reads through MiXCR, one entry per CDR3 protein. Of 400,000 to 500,000 distinct CDR3 sequences listed, roughly 21% were seen once; the top ten hold 13% to 15%. On this clonotype: The antigen is undetermined.

Time point specified: persistent/refractory GD, antithyroid drugs over 5 years with positive TRAb. The authors made the TCR library using RNA they extracted from PBMCs. An endocrinology department located in Xi'an, China, was where the patients came from. Germline-derived CDR1 and CDR2 are DFQATT and SNEGSKA (reference sequence). The CDR3 spans 13 residues. Trimming took 6 bases from V and 1 from J, leaving 13 bases between them. The source of this sequence is a female donor with Graves disease. V and J are TRBV20-1 and TRBJ2-7; no reliable D call. The material sequenced was peripheral blood mononuclear cells (PBMCs), taken when the disease was refractory, from a patient treated with antithyroid drugs. CDR3 amino acids: CSARPDGSYEQYF. The CDR3 DNA sequence: TGCAGTGCCCGTCCGGACGGTTCCTACGAGCAGTACTTC.